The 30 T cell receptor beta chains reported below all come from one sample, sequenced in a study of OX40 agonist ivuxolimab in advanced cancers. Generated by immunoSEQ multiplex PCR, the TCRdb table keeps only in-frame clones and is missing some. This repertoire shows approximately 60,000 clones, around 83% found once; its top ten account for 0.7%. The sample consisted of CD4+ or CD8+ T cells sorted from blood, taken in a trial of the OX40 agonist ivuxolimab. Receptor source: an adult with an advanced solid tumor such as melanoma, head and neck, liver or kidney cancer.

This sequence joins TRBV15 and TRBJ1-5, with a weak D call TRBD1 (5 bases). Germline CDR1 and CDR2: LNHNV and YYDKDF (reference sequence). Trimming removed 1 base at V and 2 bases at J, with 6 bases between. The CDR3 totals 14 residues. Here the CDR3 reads CATSRAGRNQPQHF. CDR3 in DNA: TGTGCCACCAGCAGAGCAGGGCGCAATCAGCCCCAGCATTTT.

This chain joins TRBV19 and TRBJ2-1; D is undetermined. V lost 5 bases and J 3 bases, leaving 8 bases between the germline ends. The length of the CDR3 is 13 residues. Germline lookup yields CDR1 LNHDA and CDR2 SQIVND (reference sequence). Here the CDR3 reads CASSGNYYNEQFF. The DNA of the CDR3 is TGTGCCAGTAGTGGGAACTACTACAATGAGCAGTTCTTC.

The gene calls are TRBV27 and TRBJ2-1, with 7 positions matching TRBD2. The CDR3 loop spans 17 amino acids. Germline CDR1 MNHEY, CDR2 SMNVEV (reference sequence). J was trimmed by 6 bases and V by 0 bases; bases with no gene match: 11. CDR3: CASSLSVGGLKGNEQFF. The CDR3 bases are TGTGCCAGCAGTTTATCCGTGGGAGGGCTGAAGGGCAATGAGCAGTTCTTC.

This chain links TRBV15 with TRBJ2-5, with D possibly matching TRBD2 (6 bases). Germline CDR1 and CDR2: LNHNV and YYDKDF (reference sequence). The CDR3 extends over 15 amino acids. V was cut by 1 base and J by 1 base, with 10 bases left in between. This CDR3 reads CATSRGRESQETQYF. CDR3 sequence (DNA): TGTGCCACCAGCAGAGGGAGGGAGTCCCAAGAGACCCAGTACTTC.

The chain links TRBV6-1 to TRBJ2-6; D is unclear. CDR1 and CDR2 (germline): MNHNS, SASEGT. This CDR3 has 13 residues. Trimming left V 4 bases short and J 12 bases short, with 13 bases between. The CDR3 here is CASSVISLGVLTF. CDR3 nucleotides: TGTGCCAGCAGTGTAATTAGTTTAGGCGTCCTGACTTTC.

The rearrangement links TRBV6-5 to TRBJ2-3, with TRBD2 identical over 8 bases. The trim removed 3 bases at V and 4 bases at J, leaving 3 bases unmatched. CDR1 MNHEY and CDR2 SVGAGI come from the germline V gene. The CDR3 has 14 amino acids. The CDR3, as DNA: TGTGCCAGCAGTTATGACGGGGGGGCAGATACGCAGTATTTT. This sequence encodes CASSYDGGADTQYF.

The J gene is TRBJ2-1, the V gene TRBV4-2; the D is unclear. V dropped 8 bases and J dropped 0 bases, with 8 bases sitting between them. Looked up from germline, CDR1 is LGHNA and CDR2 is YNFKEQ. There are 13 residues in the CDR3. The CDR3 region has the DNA TGTGCCAGCCGCCCAAGCTCCTACAATGAGCAGTTCTTC. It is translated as CASRPSSYNEQFF.

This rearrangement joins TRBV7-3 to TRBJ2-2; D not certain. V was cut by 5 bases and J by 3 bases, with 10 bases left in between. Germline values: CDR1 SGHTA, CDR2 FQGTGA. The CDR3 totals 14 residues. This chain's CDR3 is CASSPRADTGELFF. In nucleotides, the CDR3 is TGTGCCAGCAGCCCACGGGCTGACACCGGGGAGCTGTTTTTT.

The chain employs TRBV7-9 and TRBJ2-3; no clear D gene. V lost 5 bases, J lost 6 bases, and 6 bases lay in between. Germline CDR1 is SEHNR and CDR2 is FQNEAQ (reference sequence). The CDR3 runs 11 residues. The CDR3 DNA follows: TGTGCCAGCAGCCAGTCCGATACGCAGTATTTT. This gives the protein CASSQSDTQYF.

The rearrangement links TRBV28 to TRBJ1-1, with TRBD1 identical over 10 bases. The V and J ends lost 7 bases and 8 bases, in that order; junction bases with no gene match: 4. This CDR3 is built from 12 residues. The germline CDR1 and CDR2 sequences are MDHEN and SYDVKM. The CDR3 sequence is CASTSGQGEAFF. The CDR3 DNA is TGTGCCAGCACCTCGGGACAGGGGGAAGCTTTCTTT. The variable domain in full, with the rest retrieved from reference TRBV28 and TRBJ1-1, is DVKVTQSSRYLVKRTGEKVFLECVQDMDHENMFWYRQDPGLGLRLIYFSYDVKMKEKGDIPEGYSVSREKKERFSLILESASTNQTSMYLCASTSGQGEAFFGQGTRLTVV.

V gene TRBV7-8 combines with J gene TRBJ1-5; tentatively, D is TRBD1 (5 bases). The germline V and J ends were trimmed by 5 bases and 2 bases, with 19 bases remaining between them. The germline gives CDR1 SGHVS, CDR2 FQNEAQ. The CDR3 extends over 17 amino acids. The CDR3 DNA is TGTGCCAGCAGCCCTGGGAGGGGTTCCTTCGGCAATCAGCCCCAGCATTTT. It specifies CASSPGRGSFGNQPQHF. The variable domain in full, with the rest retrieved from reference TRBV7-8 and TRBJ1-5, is GAGVSQSPRYKVAKRGQDVALRCDPISGHVSLFWYQQALGQGPEFLTYFQNEAQLDKSGLPSDRFFAERPEGSVSTLKIQRTQQEDSAVYLCASSPGRGSFGNQPQHFGDGTRLSIL.

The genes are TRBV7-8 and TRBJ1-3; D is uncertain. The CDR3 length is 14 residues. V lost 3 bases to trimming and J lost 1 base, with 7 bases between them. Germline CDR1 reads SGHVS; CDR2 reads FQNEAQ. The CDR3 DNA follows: TGTGCCAGCAGCTTTCGTAATTCTGGAAACACCATATATTTT. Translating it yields CASSFRNSGNTIYF.

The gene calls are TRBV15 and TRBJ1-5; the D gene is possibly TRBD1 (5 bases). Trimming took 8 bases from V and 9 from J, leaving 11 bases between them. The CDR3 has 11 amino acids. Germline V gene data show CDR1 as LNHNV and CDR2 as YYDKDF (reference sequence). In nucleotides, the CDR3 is TGTGCCACCGGCGACGGGGGGCCCCAGCATTTT. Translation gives CATGDGGPQHF.

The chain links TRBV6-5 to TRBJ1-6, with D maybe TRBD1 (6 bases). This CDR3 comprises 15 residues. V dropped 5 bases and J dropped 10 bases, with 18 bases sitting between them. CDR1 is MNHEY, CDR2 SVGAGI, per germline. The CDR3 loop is CASSPLGGVWSPLHF. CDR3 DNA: TGTGCCAGCAGTCCTTTAGGGGGAGTGTGGTCACCCCTCCACTTT.

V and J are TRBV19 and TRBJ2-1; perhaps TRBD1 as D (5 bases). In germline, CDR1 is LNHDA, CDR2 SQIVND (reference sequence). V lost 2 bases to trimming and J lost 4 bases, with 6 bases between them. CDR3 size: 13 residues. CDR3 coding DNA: TGTGCCAGTAGTATAAACAGGTACAATGAGCAGTTCTTC. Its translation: CASSINRYNEQFF. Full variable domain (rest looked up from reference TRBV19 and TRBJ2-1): DGGITQSPKYLFRKEGQNVTLSCEQNLNHDAMYWYRQDPGQGLRLIYYSQIVNDFQKGDIAEGYSVSREKKESFPLTVTSAQKNPTAFYLCASSINRYNEQFFGPGTRLTVL.

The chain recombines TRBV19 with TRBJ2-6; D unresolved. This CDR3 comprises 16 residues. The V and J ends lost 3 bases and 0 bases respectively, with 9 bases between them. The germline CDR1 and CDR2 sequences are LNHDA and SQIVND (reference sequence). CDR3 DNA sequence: TGTGCCAGTAGTATCGGCTATGGCTCTGGGGCCAACGTCCTGACTTTC. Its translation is CASSIGYGSGANVLTF.

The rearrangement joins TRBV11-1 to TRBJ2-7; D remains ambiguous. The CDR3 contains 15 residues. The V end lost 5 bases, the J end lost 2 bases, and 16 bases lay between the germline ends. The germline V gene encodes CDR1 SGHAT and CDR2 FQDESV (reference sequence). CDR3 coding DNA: TGTGCCAGCAGCCACCGGGCCCACGGGCCCTACGAGCAGTACTTC. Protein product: CASSHRAHGPYEQYF.

The CDR3 coding sequence is TGTGCCAGTAGCAGGGGGGCTAGCGGGAACACCGGGGAGCTGTTTTTT. Translated: CASSRGASGNTGELFF. The chain combines TRBV19 with TRBJ2-2, with D perhaps assigned TRBD1 or TRBD2 (7 bases each). Between the trimmed V and J ends, which lost 6 bases and 1 base, there was a span of 15 bases. The CDR3 consists of 16 residues. CDR1 LNHDA and CDR2 SQIVND come from the germline V gene (reference sequence).

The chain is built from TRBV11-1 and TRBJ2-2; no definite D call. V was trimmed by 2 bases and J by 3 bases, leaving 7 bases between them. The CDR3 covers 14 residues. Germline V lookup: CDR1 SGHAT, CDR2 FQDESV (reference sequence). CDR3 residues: CASSLNSDTGELFF. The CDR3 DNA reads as TGTGCCAGCAGCTTAAACAGCGACACCGGGGAGCTGTTTTTT. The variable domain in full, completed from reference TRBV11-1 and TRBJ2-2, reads EAEVAQSPRYKITEKSQAVAFWCDPISGHATLYWYRQILGQGPELLVQFQDESVVDDSQLPKDRFSAERLKGVDSTLKIQPAELGDSAMYLCASSLNSDTGELFFGEGSRLTVL.

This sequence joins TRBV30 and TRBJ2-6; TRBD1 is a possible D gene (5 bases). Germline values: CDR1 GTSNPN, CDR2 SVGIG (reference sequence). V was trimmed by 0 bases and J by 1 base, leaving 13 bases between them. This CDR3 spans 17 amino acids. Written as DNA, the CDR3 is TGTGCCTGGAGTGTAAAGGGGTCCAAGTCTGGGGCCAACGTCCTGACTTTC. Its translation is CAWSVKGSKSGANVLTF.

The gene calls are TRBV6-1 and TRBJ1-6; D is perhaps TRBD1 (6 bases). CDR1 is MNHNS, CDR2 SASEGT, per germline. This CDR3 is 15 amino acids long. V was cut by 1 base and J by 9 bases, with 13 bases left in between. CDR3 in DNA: TGTGCCAGCAGTGAAGATTCGGGGGGCCTTTCACCCCTCCACTTT. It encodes CASSEDSGGLSPLHF.

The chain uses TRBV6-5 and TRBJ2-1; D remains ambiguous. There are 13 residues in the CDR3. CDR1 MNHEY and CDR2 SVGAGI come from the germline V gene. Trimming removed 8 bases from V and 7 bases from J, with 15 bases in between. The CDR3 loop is CASATHIGNEQFF. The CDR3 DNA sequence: TGTGCCAGCGCAACTCACATTGGGAATGAGCAGTTCTTC.

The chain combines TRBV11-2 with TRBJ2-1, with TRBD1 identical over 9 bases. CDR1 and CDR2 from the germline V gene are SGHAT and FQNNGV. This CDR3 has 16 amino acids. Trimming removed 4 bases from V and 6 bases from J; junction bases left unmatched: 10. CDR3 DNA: TGTGCCAGCAGCTCCCCCGGGACAGGGTCCCCCAATGAGCAGTTCTTC. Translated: CASSSPGTGSPNEQFF.

The CDR3: CASSLFSGGDQPQHF. The CDR3 DNA is TGCGCCAGCAGCTTGTTTTCCGGGGGCGATCAGCCCCAGCATTTT. V is TRBV5-1 and J is TRBJ1-5; D is perhaps TRBD1 (6 bases). This CDR3 spans 15 amino acids. Germline V CDR1 and CDR2: SGHRS, YFSETQ. V shed 1 base and J shed 5 bases, with 13 bases lying between them.

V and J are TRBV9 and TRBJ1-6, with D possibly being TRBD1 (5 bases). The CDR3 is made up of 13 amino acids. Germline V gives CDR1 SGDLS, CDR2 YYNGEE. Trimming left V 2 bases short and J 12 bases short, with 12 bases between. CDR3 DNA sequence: TGTGCCAGCAGCGTGGGGACGGGGGTACCCCTCCACTTT. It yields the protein CASSVGTGVPLHF.

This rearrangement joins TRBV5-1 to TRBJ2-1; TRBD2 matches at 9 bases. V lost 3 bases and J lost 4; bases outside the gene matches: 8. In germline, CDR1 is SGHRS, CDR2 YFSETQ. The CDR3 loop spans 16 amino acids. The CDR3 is CASSSNIAGAYNEQFF. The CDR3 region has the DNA TGCGCCAGCAGCTCAAACATAGCGGGGGCTTACAATGAGCAGTTCTTC.

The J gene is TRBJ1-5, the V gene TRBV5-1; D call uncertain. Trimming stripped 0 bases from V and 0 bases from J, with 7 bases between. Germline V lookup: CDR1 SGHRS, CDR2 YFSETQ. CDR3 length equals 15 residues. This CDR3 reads CASSLGDYSNQPQHF. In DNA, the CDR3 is TGCGCCAGCAGCTTGGGAGATTATAGCAATCAGCCCCAGCATTTT.

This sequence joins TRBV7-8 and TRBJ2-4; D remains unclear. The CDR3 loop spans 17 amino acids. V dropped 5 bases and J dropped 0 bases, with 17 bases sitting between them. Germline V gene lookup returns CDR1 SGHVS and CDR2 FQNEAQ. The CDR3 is CASSPSDPGVAKNIQYF. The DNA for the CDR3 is TGTGCCAGCAGCCCCAGCGACCCCGGTGTAGCCAAAAACATTCAGTACTTC.

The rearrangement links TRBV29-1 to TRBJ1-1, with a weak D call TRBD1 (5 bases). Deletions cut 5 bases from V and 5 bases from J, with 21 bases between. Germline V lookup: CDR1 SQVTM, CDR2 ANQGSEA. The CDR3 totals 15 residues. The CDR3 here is CSVTVTTGGGTEAFF. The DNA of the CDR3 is TGCAGCGTTACCGTCACGACCGGGGGTGGGACTGAAGCTTTCTTT.

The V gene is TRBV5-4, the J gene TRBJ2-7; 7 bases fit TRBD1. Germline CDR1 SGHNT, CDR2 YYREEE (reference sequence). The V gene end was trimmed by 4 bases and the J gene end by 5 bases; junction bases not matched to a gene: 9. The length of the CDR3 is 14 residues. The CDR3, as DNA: TGTGCCAGCAGCGTAACCGGGACAGAAGACGAGCAGTACTTC. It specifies CASSVTGTEDEQYF.